This T cell receptor (beta chain) stems from a study of cytomegalovirus exposure and HLA in healthy donors. Notes on the study in general: Cytomegalovirus status, reportedly, was diagnosed with high specificity and sensitivity by the classifier. In a later analysis, TCR beta V- and J-gene trimming showed a link to a missense DCLRE1C variant.

The CDR3 sequence is 15 residues long. V was cut by 0 bases and J by 2 bases, with 11 bases left in between. The germline V gene has CDR1 MGHRA and CDR2 YSYEKL. The PCR had 60 Vbeta and 13 Jbeta primers. The assay was immunoSEQ multiplex PCR, and TCRdb's table has in-frame clones only and misses some. The sample holds about 64,000 clones; roughly 80% are singletons and the top ten take approximately 4.8%. This clone appeared a few times. Its antigen remains unknown. The specimen sequenced was PBMCs. The receptor's source is a male donor in good health and CMV-seropositive. V is TRBV4-1 and J is TRBJ2-7; a weak D match, TRBD1 (6 bases). CDR3 bases: TGCGCCAGCAGCCAAGATGTGACAGGTCCCTACGAGCAGTACTTC. Amino acid sequence: CASSQDVTGPYEQYF.